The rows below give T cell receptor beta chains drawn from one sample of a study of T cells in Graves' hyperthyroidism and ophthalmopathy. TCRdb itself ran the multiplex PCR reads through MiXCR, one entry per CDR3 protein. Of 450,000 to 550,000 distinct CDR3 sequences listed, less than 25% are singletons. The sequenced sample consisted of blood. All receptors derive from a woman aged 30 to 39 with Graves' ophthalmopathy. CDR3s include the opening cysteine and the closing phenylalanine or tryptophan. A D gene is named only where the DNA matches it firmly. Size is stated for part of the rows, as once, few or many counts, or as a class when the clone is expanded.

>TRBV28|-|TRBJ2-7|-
TGTGCCAGCAGTAACAGGTTCAACGAGCAGTACTTC
CASSNRFNEQYF
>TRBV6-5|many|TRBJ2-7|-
TGTGCCAGCAGTTCGGGACACACCTACGAGCAGTACTTC
CASSSGHTYEQYF
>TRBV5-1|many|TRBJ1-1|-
TGCGCCAGCAGCAACTACAGAGAGACTGAAGCTTTCTTT
CASSNYRETEAFF
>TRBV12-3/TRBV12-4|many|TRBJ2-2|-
TGTGCCAGCAGTTTAAGGGGAACGAACACCGGGGAGCTGTTTTTT
CASSLRGTNTGELFF
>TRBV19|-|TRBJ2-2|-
TGTGCCAGTAGCCTCCTGCCAGGGCTCACCGGGGAGCTGTTTTTT
CASSLLPGLTGELFF
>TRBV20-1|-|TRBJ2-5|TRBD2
TGCAGTGGCTACCTCGAAGGCGTCGGGAGGGCCGGAGAGACCCAGTACTTC
CSGYLEGVGRAGETQYF
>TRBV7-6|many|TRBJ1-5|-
TGTGCCAGCAGCCCCACAGAAGGTCGGAATCAGCCCCAGCATTTT
CASSPTEGRNQPQHF
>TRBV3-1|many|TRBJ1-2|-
TGTGCCAGCAGCCAAGGACAGCCCTCTAACTATGGCTACACCTTC
CASSQGQPSNYGYTF
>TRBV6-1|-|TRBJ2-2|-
TGTGCCAGCAGTGAATACGCGATCAATTTCTCCGGGGAGCTGTTTTTT
CASSEYAINFSGELFF
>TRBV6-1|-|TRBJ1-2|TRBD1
TGTGCCAGCACTAGGGACAGAGGCTACACCTTC
CASTRDRGYTF
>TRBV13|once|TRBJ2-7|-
TGTGCCAGCAGCAGTTGGGGGGCCTTTGAGCAGTACTTC
CASSSWGAFEQYF
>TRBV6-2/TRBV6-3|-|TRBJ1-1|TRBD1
TGTGCCAGCGGACGACAGGGTTTGACTGAAGCTTTCTTT
CASGRQGLTEAFF
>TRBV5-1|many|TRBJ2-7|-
TGCGCCAGCCGACAGGGAGGGGGCTACGAGCAGTACTTC
CASRQGGGYEQYF
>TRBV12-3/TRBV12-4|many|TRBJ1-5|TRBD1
TGTGCCAGCAGGGACAGGGGCGATGATCAGCCCCAGCATTTT
CASRDRGDDQPQHF
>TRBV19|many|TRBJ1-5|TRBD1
TGTGCCAGTAGTTCCCGGGACAGGGGGCTTCAGCCCCAGCATTTT
CASSSRDRGLQPQHF
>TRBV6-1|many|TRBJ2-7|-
TGTGCCAGCAGTGAACGACGGGGGAACGAGCAGTACTTC
CASSERRGNEQYF
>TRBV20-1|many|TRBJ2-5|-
TGCAGTGCTTTGACCCAAGGGCCCCGGCAAGAGACCCAGTACTTC
CSALTQGPRQETQYF
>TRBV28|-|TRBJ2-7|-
TGTGCCAGCAGTTTATCCGACTACGGGGGCCAGCAGCAGTACTTC
CASSLSDYGGQQQYF
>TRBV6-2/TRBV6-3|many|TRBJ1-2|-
TGTGCCAGCAGTTACTCGCCCGGGACACCTTATGGCTACACCTTC
CASSYSPGTPYGYTF
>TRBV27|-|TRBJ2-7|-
TGTGCCAGCAGTTTATCGCGAGGGACGGGGCAGTACTTC
CASSLSRGTGQYF
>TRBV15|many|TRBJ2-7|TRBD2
TGTGCCACCAGCAGATCTCGGGGGGTAGACTACGAGCAGTACTTC
CATSRSRGVDYEQYF
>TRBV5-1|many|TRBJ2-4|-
TGCGCCAGCAGGCGGGGTCGAGCCAAAAACATTCAGTACTTC
CASRRGRAKNIQYF
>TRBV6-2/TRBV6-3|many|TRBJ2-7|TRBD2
TGTGCCAGCAGTTACGCCCCAGGTAGCGGGGGCTCCTACGAGCAGTACTTC
CASSYAPGSGGSYEQYF
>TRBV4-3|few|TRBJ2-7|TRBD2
TGCGCCAGCAGCCAAGAGCGGGGGGGAGGCTACGAGCAGTACTTC
CASSQERGGGYEQYF
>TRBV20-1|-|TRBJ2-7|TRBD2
TGCAGTGCTAGAGAGTCCCTTAGCGGGAGTTATTACGAGCAGTACTTC
CSARESLSGSYYEQYF
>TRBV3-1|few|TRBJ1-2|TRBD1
TGTGCCAGCAGCCCTGATGACAGGGGGTGCGGCTACACCTTC
CASSPDDRGCGYTF
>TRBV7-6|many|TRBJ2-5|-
TGTGCCAGCAGCTTACAGGCCGAGACCCAGTACTTC
CASSLQAETQYF
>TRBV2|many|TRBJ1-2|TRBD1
TGTGCCAGCAGTGAACAGGGGGCGAACTATGGCTACACCTTC
CASSEQGANYGYTF
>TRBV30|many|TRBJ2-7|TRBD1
TGTGCCTGGAGTGCCCCAGGACAGGGGTTCTACGAGCAGTACTTC
CAWSAPGQGFYEQYF